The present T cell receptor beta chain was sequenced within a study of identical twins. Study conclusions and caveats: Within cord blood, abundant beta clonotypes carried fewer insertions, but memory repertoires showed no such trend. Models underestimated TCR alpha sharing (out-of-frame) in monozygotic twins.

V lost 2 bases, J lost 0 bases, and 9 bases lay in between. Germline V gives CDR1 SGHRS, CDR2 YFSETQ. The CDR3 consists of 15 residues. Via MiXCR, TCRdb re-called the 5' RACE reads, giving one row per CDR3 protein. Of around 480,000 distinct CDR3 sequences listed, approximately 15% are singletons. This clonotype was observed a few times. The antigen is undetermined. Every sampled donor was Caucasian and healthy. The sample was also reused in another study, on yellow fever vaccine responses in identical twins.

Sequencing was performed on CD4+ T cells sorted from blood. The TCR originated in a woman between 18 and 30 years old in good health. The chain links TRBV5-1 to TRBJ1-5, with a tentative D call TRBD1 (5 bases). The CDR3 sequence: CASSLDSNSNQPQHF. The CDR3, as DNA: TGCGCCAGCAGCTTAGACAGTAATAGCAATCAGCCCCAGCATTTT.